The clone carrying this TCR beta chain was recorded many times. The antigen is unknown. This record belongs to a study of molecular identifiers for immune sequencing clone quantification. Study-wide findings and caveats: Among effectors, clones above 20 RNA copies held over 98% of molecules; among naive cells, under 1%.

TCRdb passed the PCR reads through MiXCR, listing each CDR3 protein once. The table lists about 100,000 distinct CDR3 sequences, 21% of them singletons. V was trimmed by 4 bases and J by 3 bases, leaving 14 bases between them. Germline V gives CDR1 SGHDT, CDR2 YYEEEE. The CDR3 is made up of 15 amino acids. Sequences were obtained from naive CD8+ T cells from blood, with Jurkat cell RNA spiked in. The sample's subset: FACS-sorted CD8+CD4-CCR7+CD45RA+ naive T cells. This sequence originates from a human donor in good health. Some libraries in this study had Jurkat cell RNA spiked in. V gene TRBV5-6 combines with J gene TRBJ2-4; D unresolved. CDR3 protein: CASSPQYEGKNIQYF. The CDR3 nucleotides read TGTGCCAGCAGCCCACAGTATGAAGGCAAAAACATTCAGTACTTC.